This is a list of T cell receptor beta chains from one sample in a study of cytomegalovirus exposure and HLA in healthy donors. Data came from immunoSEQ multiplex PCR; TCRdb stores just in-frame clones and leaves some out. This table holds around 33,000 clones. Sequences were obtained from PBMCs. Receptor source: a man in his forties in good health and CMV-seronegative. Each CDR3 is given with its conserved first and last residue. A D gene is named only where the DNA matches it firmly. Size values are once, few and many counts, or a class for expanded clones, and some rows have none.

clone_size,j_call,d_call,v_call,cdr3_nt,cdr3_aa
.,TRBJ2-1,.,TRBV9,TGTGCCAGCAGCGTGCAAGCGGGCCTGTACAATGAGCAGTTCTTC,CASSVQAGLYNEQFF
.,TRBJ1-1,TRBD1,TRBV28,TGTGCCAGCAAGGTCGGCGGGACAGGGGGCTCTGAAGCTTTCTTT,CASKVGGTGGSEAFF
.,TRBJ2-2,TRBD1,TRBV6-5,TGTGCCAGCAGTTATGACAGGGCGAACACCGGGGAGCTGTTTTTT,CASSYDRANTGELFF
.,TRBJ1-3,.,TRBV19,TGTGCCAGCGCGGACAGCGATGGAAACACCATATATTTT,CASADSDGNTIYF
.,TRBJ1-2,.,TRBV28,TGTGCCAGCAGTTTGGGCACAGCTAACTATGGCTACACCTTC,CASSLGTANYGYTF
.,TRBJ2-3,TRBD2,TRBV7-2,TGTGCCAGCAGCTTATACGGACTAGCGGGGCGAGGGAATACGCAGTATTTT,CASSLYGLAGRGNTQYF
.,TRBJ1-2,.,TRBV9,TGTGCCAGCAGCGGTTCCCGCCCAGGGCAGTACTATGGCTACACCTTC,CASSGSRPGQYYGYTF
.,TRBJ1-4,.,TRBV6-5,TGTGCCAGCAGTTACTCGGCGGGCTCGGAAAAACTGTTTTTT,CASSYSAGSEKLFF
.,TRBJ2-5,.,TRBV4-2,TGTGCCAGCAGCCAAGGCCAGGGGCCCCAAGAGACCCAGTACTTC,CASSQGQGPQETQYF
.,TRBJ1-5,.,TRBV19,TGTGCCAGTAAACAGATGGGCAATCAGCCCCAGCATTTT,CASKQMGNQPQHF
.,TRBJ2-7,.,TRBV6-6,TGTGCCAGCAGTTACGCCACGGGACTGAACGCCTACGAGCAGTACTTC,CASSYATGLNAYEQYF
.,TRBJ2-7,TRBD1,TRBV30,TGTGCCGGACAGGGTGTCGCCTACGAGCAGTACTTC,CAGQGVAYEQYF
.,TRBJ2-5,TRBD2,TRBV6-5,TGTGCCAGCAGTTGGACTAGCGGGAGCGAGACCCAGTACTTC,CASSWTSGSETQYF
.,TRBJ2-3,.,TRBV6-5,TGTGCCAGCGAGAACAGGGTCGCAGATACGCAGTATTTT,CASENRVADTQYF
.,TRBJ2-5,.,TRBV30,TGTGCCTGGAGTGACAGGATCCAAGAGACCCAGTACTTC,CAWSDRIQETQYF
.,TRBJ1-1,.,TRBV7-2,TGTGCCAGCAGCTTAGTAGCGGGGTCTGAAGCTTTCTTT,CASSLVAGSEAFF
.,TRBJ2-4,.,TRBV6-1,TGTGCCAGCAGTGCATCAGAGAGGGTAAACATTCAGTACTTC,CASSASERVNIQYF
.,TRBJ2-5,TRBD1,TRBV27,TGTGCCAGCAGTTTACGGACAGGGGAGACCCAGTACTTC,CASSLRTGETQYF
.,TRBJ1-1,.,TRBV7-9,TGTGCCAGCAGCTTACATCAGACTAGTGGTGAAGCTTTCTTT,CASSLHQTSGEAFF
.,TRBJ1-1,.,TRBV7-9,TGTGCCAGCACACGCGACACGAACACTGAAGCTTTCTTT,CASTRDTNTEAFF
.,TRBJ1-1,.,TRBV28,TGTGCCAGCTTAAGAGTCTGGGAGACCACTGAAGCTTTCTTT,CASLRVWETTEAFF
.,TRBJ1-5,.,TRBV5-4,TGTGCCAGCAGCTCGCTAATGCAGCCCCAGCATTTT,CASSSLMQPQHF
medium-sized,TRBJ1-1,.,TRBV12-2,.,CASRLEGVGLGTEAFF
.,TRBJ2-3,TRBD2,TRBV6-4,TGTGCCAGCAGTGGCGGGAGCACAAATACGCAGTATTTT,CASSGGSTNTQYF